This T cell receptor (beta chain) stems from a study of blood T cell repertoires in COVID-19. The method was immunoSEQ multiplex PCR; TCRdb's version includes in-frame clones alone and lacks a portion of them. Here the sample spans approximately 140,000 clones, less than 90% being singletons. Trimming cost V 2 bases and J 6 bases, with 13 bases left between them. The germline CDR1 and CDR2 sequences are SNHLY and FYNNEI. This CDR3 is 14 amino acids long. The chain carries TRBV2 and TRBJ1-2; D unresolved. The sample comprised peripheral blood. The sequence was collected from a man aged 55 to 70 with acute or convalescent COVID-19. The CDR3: CASSELRGLNGYTF. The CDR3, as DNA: TGTGCCAGCAGTGAATTGAGAGGGTTAAATGGCTACACCTTC. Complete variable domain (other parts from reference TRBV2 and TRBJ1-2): EPEVTQTPSHQVTQMGQEVILRCVPISNHLYFYWYRQILGQKVEFLVSFYNNEISEKSEIFDDQFSVERPDGSNFTLKIRSTKLEDSAMYFCASSELRGLNGYTFGSGTRLTVV.